This T cell receptor beta chain was identified in a study of cytomegalovirus exposure and HLA in healthy donors. The length of the CDR3 is 14 residues. Germline-derived CDR1 and CDR2 are MDHEN and SYDVKM. Deletions cut 7 bases from V and 0 bases from J, with 13 bases between. Primers for the PCR totalled 60 Vbeta and 13 Jbeta. TCRdb's table, derived via immunoSEQ multiplex PCR, lists solely in-frame clones and lacks some. The data show more than 100,000 clones, about 80% seen once. This clone appeared a single time. The chain employs TRBV28 and TRBJ2-7; D is perhaps TRBD1 (5 bases). Source material: PBMCs. This receptor was taken from a man aged 60-69 years in good health and CMV-seropositive. CDR3 sequence (DNA): TGTGCCAGCACCCACAGGTATTTCTCCTACGAGCAGTACTTC. It translates to CASTHRYFSYEQYF.